Shown below are 29 T cell receptor beta chains from a single sample sequenced in a study of response to subunit inactivated influenza vaccine. TCRdb reprocessed the RT-PCR reads with MiXCR, giving one entry per CDR3 protein. The table includes 590,000 or so distinct CDR3 sequences, approximately 14% detected once. The sequencing used PBMCs from blood, collected 14 days before vaccination. The receptors derive from a man between 45 and 60 years old who received an inactivated influenza vaccine.

This rearrangement joins TRBV6-1 to TRBJ1-4; maybe TRBD1 (5 bases). Germline values: CDR1 MNHNS, CDR2 SASEGT. Trimming cost V 6 bases and J 8 bases, with 16 bases left between them. The CDR3 loop spans 14 amino acids. The CDR3 loop reads CASRPWRGGEKLFF. In DNA form, the CDR3 reads TGTGCCAGCAGGCCTTGGAGGGGAGGCGAAAAACTGTTTTTT.

This clonotype was found a few times. The rearrangement joins TRBV20-1 to TRBJ1-2; 10 bases are a match to TRBD1. Germline-derived CDR1 and CDR2 are DFQATT and SNEGSKA (reference sequence). The CDR3 has 15 amino acids. V was pared by 5 bases and J by 7 bases, with 13 bases of the junction left unmatched. The CDR3 DNA reads TGCAGTGCTTATATCCCCGGACAGGGGGTTGCTGGCTACACCTTC. Translating it yields CSAYIPGQGVAGYTF.

J is TRBJ1-2 and V is TRBV6-2 or TRBV6-3; D possibly corresponds to TRBD1 (5 bases). Germline V lookup: CDR1 MNHEY, CDR2 SVGEGT. This CDR3 is built from 16 residues. V was cut by 5 bases and J by 5 bases, with 21 bases left in between. CDR3 region: CASSRYGTISTYGYTF. Written as DNA, the CDR3 is TGTGCCAGCAGTCGGTATGGGACGATTTCGACTTATGGCTACACCTTC.

This clonotype was counted only a few times. The gene calls are TRBV27 and TRBJ2-7; D might be TRBD1 (6 bases). Looked up from germline, CDR1 is MNHEY and CDR2 is SMNVEV (reference sequence). Trimming stripped 4 bases from V and 2 bases from J, with 12 bases between. The CDR3 is 14 amino acids. The CDR3 loop reads CASSSGTQTYEQYF. The CDR3 DNA reads as TGTGCCAGCAGTTCCGGGACACAAACCTACGAGCAGTACTTC.

CDR3 in amino acids: CASSQEVFVGPGGANVLTF. In DNA form, the CDR3 reads TGCGCCAGCAGCCAAGAGGTTTTCGTAGGGCCGGGTGGGGCCAACGTCCTGACTTTC. The V call is TRBV4-3, the J call TRBJ2-6; D unresolved. CDR3 length: 19 amino acids. Germline-derived CDR1 and CDR2 are LGHNA and YSLEER. Trimming took 0 bases from V and 3 from J, leaving 18 bases between them.

This clonotype was seen at least ten times. The chain is built from TRBV10-2 and TRBJ2-7; D assignment may be TRBD1 or TRBD2 (5 bases each). The germline gives CDR1 WSHSY, CDR2 SAAADI. Trimming took 8 bases from V and 3 from J, leaving 11 bases between them. The CDR3 sequence is 12 residues long. CDR3 in amino acids: CASGDGFYEQYF. The CDR3 DNA reads as TGCGCCAGCGGGGACGGTTTCTACGAGCAGTACTTC.

V is TRBV14 and J is TRBJ2-7; 9 nucleotides line up with TRBD2. The CDR3 has 15 residues. The V gene end was trimmed by 1 base and the J gene end by 6 bases; junction bases not matched to a gene: 7. Per the germline V gene, CDR1 is SGHDN and CDR2 is FVKESK. The CDR3 spells CASSQGLAGFLEQYF. CDR3 nucleotides: TGTGCCAGCAGCCAAGGGCTAGCGGGATTTCTCGAGCAGTACTTC.

Only a few counts were recorded for this clonotype. V gene TRBV20-1 combines with J gene TRBJ2-1, with 10 positions matching TRBD2. The CDR3 spans 14 residues. Germline CDR1 DFQATT, CDR2 SNEGSKA (reference sequence). Trimming at V came to 5 bases and at J to 4 bases, leaving 5 bases not matched to a gene. The CDR3 DNA reads as TGCAGTGCTCAAAAACTAGCGGGGTACAATGAGCAGTTCTTC. Translated, it gives CSAQKLAGYNEQFF.

This clonotype was observed a handful of times. This rearrangement joins TRBV6-2 or TRBV6-3 to TRBJ1-6, with 7 nucleotides matching TRBD1. Trimming at V came to 7 bases and at J to 0 bases, leaving 3 bases not matched to a gene. CDR1 and CDR2 from the germline V gene are MNHEY and SVGEGT. This CDR3 is built from 15 residues. CDR3 loop: CASTRDSSYNSPLHF. The CDR3 DNA reads TGTGCCAGCACCCGGGACAGCTCCTATAATTCACCCCTCCACTTT.

This chain connects TRBV7-2 to TRBJ2-1, with 14 bases fitting TRBD2. Looked up from germline, CDR1 is SGHTA and CDR2 is FQGNSA. The CDR3 is 16 residues long. J gave up 3 bases and V 5 bases, and 3 bases lay outside the gene matches. The CDR3 sequence is CASSQTSGGGYNEQFF. CDR3 DNA: TGTGCCAGCAGCCAGACTAGCGGGGGGGGCTACAATGAGCAGTTCTTC.

The chain joins TRBV6-2 or TRBV6-3 to TRBJ2-7, with D uncertain. CDR1 and CDR2 (germline): MNHEY, SVGEGT. V lost 4 bases and J 2 bases, leaving 12 bases between the germline ends. The CDR3 spans 14 residues. DNA of the CDR3: TGTGCCAGCAGTTTAAGACCTTCCACCTACGAGCAGTACTTC. Amino acid sequence: CASSLRPSTYEQYF.

The genes are TRBV30 and TRBJ2-3; perhaps TRBD2 as D (6 bases). Trimming removed 3 bases at V and 2 bases at J, with 18 bases between. CDR1 GTSNPN and CDR2 SVGIG come from the germline V gene (reference sequence). The CDR3 runs 16 residues. CDR3 residues: CAWSGRVGGPTDTQYF. The CDR3 bases are TGTGCCTGGAGCGGCCGTGTCGGGGGACCCACAGATACGCAGTATTTT. Full variable domain (rest looked up from reference TRBV30 and TRBJ2-3): SQTIHQWPATLVQPVGSPLSLECTVEGTSNPNLYWYRQAAGRGLQLLFYSVGIGQISSEVPQNLSASRPQDRQFILSSKKLLLSDSGFYLCAWSGRVGGPTDTQYFGPGTRLTVL.

V is TRBV12-3 or TRBV12-4 and J is TRBJ1-5, with D possibly matching TRBD1 (5 bases). The CDR3 contains 13 residues. V shed 6 bases and J shed 6 bases, with 12 bases lying between them. CDR3 residues: CASSNPGFQPQHF. DNA for the CDR3: TGTGCCAGCAGCAACCCAGGGTTTCAGCCCCAGCATTTT.

The chain recombines TRBV4-3 with TRBJ2-7; D tentatively fits TRBD1 or TRBD2 (5 bases each). Germline lookup yields CDR1 LGHNA and CDR2 YSLEER. The CDR3 is 15 amino acids. V was shortened by 5 bases and J by 7 bases, with 21 bases between the two germline ends. CDR3 in DNA: TGCGCCAGCAGCTCAAACGGACGGGGCGAAGGGGAGCAGTACTTC. Translated, it gives CASSSNGRGEGEQYF.

The chain has TRBV12-3 or TRBV12-4 and TRBJ1-5, with D unclear. V was clipped by 3 bases and J by 0 bases, with 12 bases between them. This CDR3 is built from 16 residues. CDR3 DNA sequence: TGTGCCAGCAGTTTGGGCCAGATTTATAGCAATCAGCCCCAGCATTTT. This codes for CASSLGQIYSNQPQHF.

This clonotype appeared a few times. The V call is TRBV20-1, the J call TRBJ2-1; TRBD2 aligns across 13 bases. Germline CDR1 reads DFQATT; CDR2 reads SNEGSKA (reference sequence). V lost 6 bases and J lost 4; bases outside the gene matches: 9. CDR3 length: 16 residues. The CDR3 is CSALDGLAGVYNEQFF. CDR3 DNA: TGCAGTGCCCTAGATGGACTAGCGGGAGTGTACAATGAGCAGTTCTTC.

The chain combines TRBV20-1 with TRBJ1-4; D possibly corresponds to TRBD1 (5 bases). V was cut by 6 bases and J by 7 bases, with 18 bases left in between. The germline V gene encodes CDR1 DFQATT and CDR2 SNEGSKA (reference sequence). The CDR3 spans 14 residues. CDR3 in amino acids: CSARTRVTGEKLFF. For the CDR3, the DNA is TGCAGTGCAAGAACCAGGGTAACAGGTGAAAAACTGTTTTTT.

The chain uses TRBV29-1 and TRBJ2-5; 7 bases fit TRBD1. The CDR3 length is 15 residues. CDR1 SQVTM and CDR2 ANQGSEA come from the germline V gene. The V segment lost 5 bases and the J segment 6 bases; nucleotides outside the gene matches: 15. CDR3 DNA: TGCAGCGTTAGGGCCGAACAGGGGTTAGGGAAGACCCAGTACTTC. Translating gives CSVRAEQGLGKTQYF.

This clonotype was detected only a few times. V and J are TRBV12-3 or TRBV12-4 and TRBJ2-7; D not resolved. V was cut by 0 bases and J by 5 bases, with 8 bases left in between. This CDR3 is built from 13 residues. The CDR3 protein is CASSLAPAHEQYF. The CDR3 DNA reads TGTGCCAGCAGTTTAGCCCCTGCTCACGAGCAGTACTTC.

V usage is TRBV6-2 or TRBV6-3 and J usage is TRBJ2-5; tentatively, D is TRBD2 (6 bases). V lost 6 bases, J lost 9 bases, and 26 bases lay in between. CDR1 and CDR2 (germline): MNHEY, SVGEGT. The CDR3 covers 16 residues. CDR3 region: CASRRKLASGPTAQYF. CDR3 DNA sequence: TGTGCCAGCAGACGAAAACTAGCATCTGGCCCTACGGCCCAGTACTTC.

This clonotype has more than one count but fewer than ten. The V and J genes are TRBV5-1 and TRBJ2-1; 9 nucleotides match TRBD2. The germline V gene has CDR1 SGHRS and CDR2 YFSETQ. The V and J ends lost 2 bases and 4 bases, in that order; junction bases with no gene match: 1. CDR3 length: 14 residues. The CDR3 here is CASSFTSGYNEQFF. The CDR3 DNA follows: TGCGCCAGCAGCTTCACTAGCGGGTACAATGAGCAGTTCTTC. Full variable domain (missing parts from reference TRBV5-1 and TRBJ2-1): KAGVTQTPRYLIKTRGQQVTLSCSPISGHRSVSWYQQTPGQGLQFLFEYFSETQRNKGNFPGRFSGRQFSNSRSEMNVSTLELGDSALYLCASSFTSGYNEQFFGPGTRLTVL.

The table lists this clonotype with a few counts. The V and J genes are TRBV20-1 and TRBJ1-3; maybe TRBD1 (6 bases). The CDR3 totals 15 residues. Trimming shortened V by 0 bases and J by 4 bases, and 13 bases separated the two germline ends. Germline CDR1 and CDR2: DFQATT and SNEGSKA (reference sequence). CDR3 sequence (DNA): TGCAGTGCTAGAGATCTTACAGGGCCAGGAAACACCATATATTTT. Translated, it gives CSARDLTGPGNTIYF.

This rearrangement joins TRBV5-1 to TRBJ2-7; 9 bases align to TRBD1. From germline, CDR1 is SGHRS and CDR2 YFSETQ. The CDR3 runs 15 residues. V shed 4 bases, J shed 3 bases, and the junction held 8 bases outside the gene matches. CDR3 sequence (DNA): TGCGCCAGCAGCGATCCGGGACAGGGATACTACGAGCAGTACTTC. Protein: CASSDPGQGYYEQYF.

The V and J genes are TRBV6-5 and TRBJ2-5, with 8 bases that match TRBD2. Germline V gene data show CDR1 as MNHEY and CDR2 as SVGAGI. The CDR3 contains 15 residues. V was pared by 1 base and J by 2 bases, with 3 bases of the junction left unmatched. CDR3 coding DNA: TGTGCCAGCAGTTACTTGTCGGGAGGGCAAGAGACCCAGTACTTC. Its translation: CASSYLSGGQETQYF.

This clonotype was counted ten times or more. The chain employs TRBV5-5 and TRBJ2-2; D may be TRBD2 (6 bases). Germline CDR1 is SGHKS and CDR2 is YYEKEE (reference sequence). V dropped 4 bases and J dropped 3 bases, with 13 bases sitting between them. The CDR3 covers 15 residues. The DNA of the CDR3 is TGTGCCAGCAGCCCCAGGGTAGCGGACACCGGGGAGCTGTTTTTT. It specifies CASSPRVADTGELFF.

The chain joins TRBV15 to TRBJ1-5, with D unresolved. Germline values: CDR1 LNHNV, CDR2 YYDKDF (reference sequence). There are 15 residues in the CDR3. The V and J ends lost 0 bases and 5 bases respectively, with 11 bases between them. CDR3 DNA: TGTGCCACCAGCAGAGATGGGAGTGAGGATCAGCCCCAGCATTTT. Amino acids: CATSRDGSEDQPQHF. The full variable domain, its missing parts supplied by reference TRBV15 and TRBJ1-5, is DAMVIQNPRYQVTQFGKPVTLSCSQTLNHNVMYWYQQKSSQAPKLLFHYYDKDFNNEADTPDNFQSRRPNTSFCFLDIRSPGLGDTAMYLCATSRDGSEDQPQHFGDGTRLSIL.

This clonotype occurred a few times. This chain connects TRBV6-2 or TRBV6-3 to TRBJ2-7; either TRBD1 or TRBD2 may supply D (5 bases each). V was pared by 5 bases and J by 3 bases, with 26 bases between. CDR1 and CDR2 (germline): MNHEY, SVGEGT. CDR3 length: 18 residues. The CDR3 bases are TGTGCCAGCAGTGACCCCAGCGAGGGGCCCGCCGCCTTCTACGAGCAGTACTTC. Its protein is CASSDPSEGPAAFYEQYF.

This clonotype was detected a few times. The chain joins TRBV7-9 to TRBJ2-7; no clear D. Germline lookup yields CDR1 SEHNR and CDR2 FQNEAQ (reference sequence). Trimming took 0 bases from V and 6 from J, leaving 12 bases between them. This CDR3 is 14 amino acids long. The CDR3 protein is CASSLAIETAEQYF. The CDR3 nucleotides are TGTGCCAGCAGCTTAGCAATAGAGACGGCCGAGCAGTACTTC.

This clonotype appeared many times. CDR3 residues: CASSGQGGNTGELFF. Written as DNA, the CDR3 is TGTGCCAGCAGTGGACAGGGAGGGAACACCGGGGAGCTGTTTTTT. The chain joins TRBV6-1 to TRBJ2-2; D is possibly TRBD1 (7 bases). This CDR3 spans 15 amino acids. CDR1 is MNHNS and CDR2 is SASEGT in the germline V gene. V was pared by 4 bases and J by 1 base, with 10 bases between.